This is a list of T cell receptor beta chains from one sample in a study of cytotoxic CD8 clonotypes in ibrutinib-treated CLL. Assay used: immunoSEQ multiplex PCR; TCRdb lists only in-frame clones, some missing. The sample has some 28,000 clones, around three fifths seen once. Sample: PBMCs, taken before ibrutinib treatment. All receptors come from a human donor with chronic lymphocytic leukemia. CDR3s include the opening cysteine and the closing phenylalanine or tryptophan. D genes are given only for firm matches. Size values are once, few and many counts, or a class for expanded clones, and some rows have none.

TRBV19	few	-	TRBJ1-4	CASTGLTTNEKLFF	TGTGCCAGTACCGGACTTACAACTAATGAAAAACTGTTTTTT
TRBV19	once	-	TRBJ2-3	CASSIGLWDTQYF	TGTGCCAGTAGTATAGGCCTGTGGGATACGCAGTATTTT
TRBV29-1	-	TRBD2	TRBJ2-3	CSVTGLPVTDTQYF	TGCAGCGTAACGGGACTACCCGTCACAGATACGCAGTATTTT
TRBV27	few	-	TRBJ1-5	CASRPSGAGSNQPQHF	TGTGCCAGCAGACCATCCGGTGCGGGGTCGAATCAGCCCCAGCATTTT
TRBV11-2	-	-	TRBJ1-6	CASSLGAEPYNSPLHF	TGTGCCAGCAGCTTAGGGGCAGAGCCCTATAATTCACCCCTCCACTTT
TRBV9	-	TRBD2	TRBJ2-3	CASSSPGQSSTSGSTDTQYF	TGTGCCAGCAGCTCCCCGGGACAGAGTAGCACTAGCGGGAGCACAGATACGCAGTATTTT
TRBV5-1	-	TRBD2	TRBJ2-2	CASRILAGHGGGELFF	TGCGCCAGCAGAATACTAGCGGGACATGGGGGCGGGGAGCTGTTTTTT
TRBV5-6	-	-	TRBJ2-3	CASSLKTSYRADTQYF	TGTGCCAGCAGCCTCAAGACTAGCTACAGGGCAGATACGCAGTATTTT
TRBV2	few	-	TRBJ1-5	CASSAEKNQPQHF	TGTGCCAGCAGTGCAGAGAAGAATCAGCCCCAGCATTTT
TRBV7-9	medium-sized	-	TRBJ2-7	CASSSQGREQYF	TGTGCCAGCAGCTCACAGGGACGCGAGCAGTACTTC
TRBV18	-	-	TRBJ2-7	CASSPQGSYEQYF	TGTGCCAGCTCACCCCAGGGCTCCTACGAGCAGTACTTC
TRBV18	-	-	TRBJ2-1	CASSPNRASSYNEQFF	TGTGCCAGCTCTCCAAACAGGGCCTCGTCCTACAATGAGCAGTTCTTC
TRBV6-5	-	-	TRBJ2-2	CASSYSYGITGELFF	TGTGCCAGCAGTTACTCGTACGGGATCACCGGGGAGCTGTTTTTT
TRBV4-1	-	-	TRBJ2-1	CASSQRLVNNEQFF	TGCGCCAGCAGCCAGCGACTAGTAAACAATGAGCAGTTCTTC
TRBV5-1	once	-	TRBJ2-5	CASGNLTRGQETQYF	TGCGCCAGCGGCAACCTGACTAGGGGGCAAGAGACCCAGTACTTC
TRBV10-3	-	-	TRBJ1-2	CAISGGVGANYGYTF	TGTGCCATCAGTGGCGGTGTAGGGGCGAACTATGGCTACACCTTC